The 21 T cell receptor beta chains below all came from one sample that was sequenced in a study of blood T cell repertoires in COVID-19. TCRdb's table, derived via immunoSEQ multiplex PCR, lists solely in-frame clones and lacks some. The sample yields around 98,000 clones, nearly 90% seen once. Sequenced input: peripheral blood. Source of these receptors: a man aged 70-80 years with acute or convalescent COVID-19.

The rearrangement joins TRBV11-2 to TRBJ1-2, with a weak D call TRBD1 (6 bases). Germline loops: CDR1 SGHAT, CDR2 FQNNGV. The germline V and J ends were trimmed by 1 base and 3 bases, with 12 bases remaining between them. CDR3 length: 15 residues. The CDR3 nucleotides are TGTGCCAGCAGCTTAGGGGGGCGGACGGACTATGGCTACACCTTC. Encoded protein: CASSLGGRTDYGYTF. Complete variable domain (other parts from reference TRBV11-2 and TRBJ1-2): EAGVAQSPRYKIIEKRQSVAFWCNPISGHATLYWYQQILGQGPKLLIQFQNNGVVDDSQLPKDRFSAERLKGVDSTLKIQPAKLEDSAVYLCASSLGGRTDYGYTFGSGTRLTVV.

The V call is TRBV2, the J call TRBJ2-7; D gene ambiguous. Per the germline V gene, CDR1 is SNHLY and CDR2 is FYNNEI. The CDR3 has 13 amino acids. V gave up 1 base and J gave up 1 base, with 5 bases separating them. For the CDR3, the DNA is TGTGCCAGCAGTGAAGTTTTATCCTACGAGCAGTACTTC. Translated: CASSEVLSYEQYF.

This clone appeared a single time. The junction differs from germline at one of its ends, possibly a read error. V gene TRBV7-7 combines with J gene TRBJ2-2; 12 nucleotides match TRBD2. Per germline, CDR1 SSHAT and CDR2 FNYEAQ (reference sequence). The CDR3 has 17 amino acids. CDR3 residues: CASSLSASGGATGELFF. CDR3 in DNA: TGTGCTAGCAGCTTGTCGGCTAGCGGGGGGGCCACCGGGGAGCTGTTTTTT.

The V gene is TRBV6-1, the J gene TRBJ2-7; D gene unclear. Germline lookup yields CDR1 MNHNS and CDR2 SASEGT. The V end lost 4 bases, the J end lost 2 bases, and 21 bases lay between the germline ends. This CDR3 is built from 17 residues. CDR3 protein: CASSAANSPKSPYEQYF. The CDR3 DNA is TGTGCCAGCAGTGCAGCGAACAGTCCGAAGTCCCCCTACGAGCAGTACTTC.

The V call is TRBV19, the J call TRBJ1-2; 7 bases fit TRBD1. This CDR3 is built from 15 residues. V trimming: 3 bases; J trimming: 0 bases; junction bases outside the gene matches: 4. Germline lookup yields CDR1 LNHDA and CDR2 SQIVND (reference sequence). CDR3 loop: CASSMTGSTNYGYTF. The CDR3 nucleotides are TGTGCCAGTAGTATGACAGGGTCCACTAACTATGGCTACACCTTC.

The genes are TRBV13 and TRBJ1-1; D remains unclear. The CDR3 extends over 15 amino acids. CDR1 is PRHDT, CDR2 FYEKMQ, per germline (reference sequence). With 0 bases removed from V and 2 bases from J, the gap between germline ends came to 10 bases. CDR3 loop: CASSLGPLINTEAFF. The DNA for the CDR3 is TGTGCCAGCAGCTTAGGCCCGTTAATTAACACTGAAGCTTTCTTT.

The chain has TRBV28 and TRBJ2-3, with D perhaps matching TRBD1 (5 bases). Trimming pared 6 bases from V and 7 bases from J, leaving 20 bases between. The germline V gene has CDR1 MDHEN and CDR2 SYDVKM. This CDR3 has 15 residues. As DNA, the CDR3 is TGTGCCAGCAGCCAACCTGTTAAGCAGGGTTATACGCAGTATTTT. Protein product: CASSQPVKQGYTQYF.

The chain employs TRBV4-1 and TRBJ2-5, with TRBD1 matching 8 bases. CDR3 length: 15 residues. From germline, CDR1 is MGHRA and CDR2 YSYEKL. The V and J ends lost 1 base and 0 bases, in that order; junction bases with no gene match: 1. CDR3 in DNA: TGCGCCAGCAGCCAAGCGGACAGGGACCAAGAGACCCAGTACTTC. Translation gives CASSQADRDQETQYF.

V is TRBV11-2 and J is TRBJ1-1; D unclear. Germline V lookup: CDR1 SGHAT, CDR2 FQNNGV. V lost 5 bases to trimming and J lost 5 bases, with 15 bases between them. There are 14 residues in the CDR3. The DNA of the CDR3 is TGTGCCAGCAGCCTAAGGACGGGAGGGACTGAAGCTTTCTTT. This encodes CASSLRTGGTEAFF.

This chain connects TRBV28 to TRBJ1-5; D is undetermined. CDR3 length equals 14 residues. Germline lookup yields CDR1 MDHEN and CDR2 SYDVKM. The V end was cut by 7 bases, the J end by 3 bases, with 13 bases between. The CDR3 DNA follows: TGTGCCAGCATAAGCCAGGACTACAATCAGCCCCAGCATTTT. Its translation is CASISQDYNQPQHF.

The chain uses TRBV6-5 and TRBJ2-2; 9 bases line up with TRBD1. The J segment lost 8 bases and the V segment lost 8 bases, leaving 9 bases of the junction unmatched. This CDR3 region has 14 residues. In germline, CDR1 is MNHEY, CDR2 SVGAGI. CDR3 amino acids: CASSMNRGPGELFF. The CDR3 DNA reads as TGTGCCAGCTCAATGAACAGGGGGCCTGGGGAGCTGTTTTTT.

The rearrangement links TRBV5-5 to TRBJ2-3; 10 positions agree with TRBD2. The V segment lost 4 bases and the J segment 6 bases; nucleotides outside the gene matches: 5. The CDR3 spans 14 residues. Germline CDR1 is SGHKS and CDR2 is YYEKEE (reference sequence). CDR3 sequence: CASSQAGGPDTQYF. CDR3 sequence (DNA): TGTGCCAGCAGCCAAGCGGGGGGGCCGGATACGCAGTATTTT.

V and J are TRBV5-4 and TRBJ1-1; D gene ambiguous. Germline loops: CDR1 SGHNT, CDR2 YYREEE (reference sequence). V was clipped by 5 bases and J by 1 base, with 12 bases between them. The CDR3 is made up of 14 amino acids. The CDR3 spells CASSSPGANTEAFF. The CDR3 coding sequence is TGTGCCAGCAGTTCTCCCGGTGCGAACACTGAAGCTTTCTTT.

The genes are TRBV4-1 and TRBJ2-3; possible D gene TRBD1, 5 bases. The CDR3 is made up of 17 amino acids. CDR1 and CDR2 from the germline V gene are MGHRA and YSYEKL. V lost 0 bases, J lost 2 bases, and 15 bases lay in between. The CDR3 region has the DNA TGCGCCAGCAGCCAAGATCAGGGCGGCAGGTCCACAGATACGCAGTATTTT. It yields the protein CASSQDQGGRSTDTQYF.

This chain uses TRBV12-5 with TRBJ2-1; a possible D gene is TRBD2 (5 bases). Germline lookup yields CDR1 LGHNT and CDR2 FRNRAP. V lost 7 bases and J 3 bases, leaving 13 bases between the germline ends. The CDR3 extends over 14 amino acids. CDR3 in DNA: TGTGCTAGTGAAGGACTGGCTTACTACAATGAGCAGTTCTTC. This gives the protein CASEGLAYYNEQFF.

The chain couples TRBV7-2 to TRBJ1-5; D unclear. CDR1 SGHTA and CDR2 FQGNSA come from the germline V gene. The length of the CDR3 is 14 residues. The ends were cut back, 0 bases at V and 4 bases at J, with 7 bases in the middle. The CDR3 loop reads CASSLALRNQPQHF. As DNA, the CDR3 is TGTGCCAGCAGCTTAGCGCTCAGAAATCAGCCCCAGCATTTT.

With respect to this clone: At one of its ends the junction is not consistent with the germline gene, which may arise from a read error. The chain recombines TRBV9 with TRBJ1-2; D uncertain. CDR3 length: 13 amino acids. Germline V gives CDR1 SGDLS, CDR2 YYNGEE. The CDR3 sequence: CASSVEGGRRPFF. The CDR3 nucleotides are TGTGCCAGCAGCGTAGAGGGAGGGAGGAGACCCTTCTTC. Looking up the rest from reference TRBV9 and TRBJ1-2 gives the full variable domain: DSGVTQTPKHLITATGQRVTLRCSPRSGDLSVYWYQQSLDQGLQFLIQYYNGEERAKGNILERFSAQQFPDLHSELNLSSLELGDSALYFCASSVEGGRRPFFGSGTRLTVV.

In its sample, this clone was seen a few times. This chain links TRBV10-3 with TRBJ2-3; D gene unclear. Between the trimmed V and J ends, which lost 11 bases and 4 bases, there was a span of 10 bases. CDR1 is ENHRY, CDR2 SYGVKD, per germline. The CDR3 is 11 residues long. This chain's CDR3 is CAARRADTQYF. In DNA, the CDR3 is TGTGCCGCGAGGAGAGCAGATACGCAGTATTTT.

The chain is built from TRBV2 and TRBJ2-2; no definite D call. The germline gives CDR1 SNHLY, CDR2 FYNNEI. V lost 7 bases and J lost 2, with 8 bases in between. This CDR3 has 13 amino acids. CDR3 nucleotide sequence: TGTGCCAGCATGGCAGGAAACACCGGGGAGCTGTTTTTT. Protein sequence: CASMAGNTGELFF.

The chain uses TRBV6-2 or TRBV6-3 and TRBJ1-1, with a tentative D call TRBD1 (5 bases). This CDR3 has 17 residues. V lost 2 bases and J 0 bases, leaving 16 bases between the germline ends. Per the germline V gene, CDR1 is MNHEY and CDR2 is SVGEGT. Here the CDR3 DNA reads TGTGCCAGCAGTTACACTTTCCGGAGGGGTGTGAACACTGAAGCTTTCTTT. As protein: CASSYTFRRGVNTEAFF.

This chain uses TRBV28 with TRBJ1-2; a weak D match, TRBD1 (5 bases). V lost 6 bases and J 0 bases, leaving 14 bases between the germline ends. This CDR3 is 15 amino acids long. Germline V gene lookup returns CDR1 MDHEN and CDR2 SYDVKM. CDR3 protein: CASSLTGTANYGYTF. CDR3 sequence (DNA): TGTGCCAGCAGCCTAACAGGAACAGCTAACTATGGCTACACCTTC.